This T cell receptor beta chain appears in the sequencing data of a study of CD8 T cells in ankylosing spondylitis. Preparation of TCR beta libraries was done by quantitative 5'-RACE with molecular barcodes. TCRdb analysed the 5' RACE reads with MiXCR anew, one entry per CDR3 protein. The repertoire holds around 53,000 distinct CDR3 sequences, approximately 7.4% seen once, with over 7% in the top ten. This clonotype was seen a handful of times. There are 15 residues in the CDR3. V lost 5 bases to trimming and J lost 3 bases; unmatched junction nucleotides: 6. Germline V gives CDR1 SEHNR, CDR2 FQNEAQ (reference sequence).

This sequence was found in a female donor with ankylosing spondylitis or in good health (not recorded which). The chain links TRBV7-9 to TRBJ1-5; 8 bases line up with TRBD1. The sample was blood, either unsorted or a sorted T cell fraction (not recorded which). CDR3: CASSDVTGVNQPQHF. The CDR3 nucleotides read TGTGCCAGCAGCGACGTGACAGGGGTCAATCAGCCCCAGCATTTT.